This T cell receptor beta chain was recorded in a study of T cell repertoires in cytomegalovirus infection. Across the study: Public signatures in TCR beta pointed to CMV infection and matching HLA type. Study results and caveats: Within the response measured ex vivo, HLA-C-restricted CMV-specific TCR beta clonotypes were dominant.

This clonotype occurred many times. What it binds is unknown. Per germline, CDR1 SEHNR and CDR2 FQNEAQ (reference sequence). The CDR3 loop spans 12 amino acids. Trimming removed 2 bases from V and 11 bases from J; junction bases left unmatched: 4. TCRdb independently ran MiXCR on the reads; one entry per CDR3 protein. This table holds about 920,000 distinct CDR3 sequences, about a third found once. J is TRBJ1-1 and V is TRBV7-9; 8 bases map to TRBD1. Sequencing was performed on cultured CD8+ T cells from PBMCs, taken from culture after CMV antigen stimulation. This clonotype was obtained from a human donor in good health (CMV status not recorded). Some clones in this sample may be carry-over from other donors' samples. The CDR3 loop reads CASSLTGGDAFF. As DNA, the CDR3 is TGTGCCAGCAGCTTAACAGGGGGAGACGCTTTCTTT.